This T cell receptor (beta chain) was obtained from a study of early T cells in non-severe SARS-CoV-2 infection. Turning to the study itself: Unsorted whole blood bulk RNA was sequenced, with unpaired chains. Overall study results and limits: Anti-spike CD8 responses were favored in VDJdb matching, and private and CD4 specificities were missed.

The TCR library protocol was used to attach unique molecular identifiers. These identifiers were attached to individual cDNA molecules. A single record per CDR3 protein comes from TCRdb applying MiXCR to the 5' RACE reads. The data contain 100,000 to 150,000 distinct CDR3 sequences, more than 12% of them singletons. Between the trimmed V and J ends, which lost 5 bases and 5 bases, there was a span of 9 bases. Germline V gives CDR1 DFQATT, CDR2 SNEGSKA (reference sequence). The CDR3 runs 12 residues. In its sample, this clonotype was seen a few times. Its antigen is currently unknown. The sequence was obtained from an adult who was a healthcare worker with PCR-confirmed SARS-CoV-2 infection or an uninfected control (not recorded which). The rearrangement joins TRBV20-1 to TRBJ2-2; the D is unclear. Sequenced input: whole blood. The CDR3 DNA is TGCAGTGCTTTAACAAGGACCGGGGAGCTGTTTTTT. This encodes CSALTRTGELFF.